The present TCR beta chain was sequenced within a study of shared clonotypes between healthy human individuals. General observations from the study: Donor scarcity curtailed the genetic and exposure-history diversity represented herein.

The protocol was immunoSEQ multiplex PCR, while the TCRdb copy is restricted to in-frame clones and leaves out a portion. This table has roughly 500,000 clones, roughly 80% appearing once. Donors, without exception, were Caucasian adults residing in Nashville, Tennessee. A few counts support this clone. What it binds is unknown. This CDR3 is built from 15 residues. Germline V gene lookup returns CDR1 SGHDN and CDR2 FVKESK. Trimming took off 6 bases at V and 1 base at J, with 12 bases between the two ends. Sequenced input: PBMCs. The source of this sequence is a middle-aged woman in good health. Some clones in this sample may be carry-over from other donors' samples. The chain combines TRBV14 with TRBJ2-2, with a possible D match to TRBD1 (6 bases). This chain's CDR3 is CASRHRVGNTGELFF. CDR3 sequence (DNA): TGTGCCAGCAGGCACAGGGTCGGGAACACCGGGGAGCTGTTTTTT.